Listed below are T cell receptor beta chains from one sample, sequenced in a study of blood T cell repertoires in COVID-19. TCRdb's table, derived via immunoSEQ multiplex PCR, lists solely in-frame clones and lacks some. The sample holds around 260,000 clones, more than 75% seen once. The source material was peripheral blood. The receptor set was obtained from a middle-aged man who had recovered from COVID-19. Each CDR3 is given with its conserved first and last residue. D genes are given only for firm matches. The size of a clone is reported for some rows only, either as once, few or many, or as a class for expanded clones.

V: TRBV4-3
size: .
J: TRBJ2-7
D: .
CDR3: CASSQAQGLNEQYF
DNA: TGCGCCAGCAGCCAAGCTCAGGGGTTGAACGAGCAGTACTTC

V: TRBV4-3
size: .
J: TRBJ1-2
D: TRBD1
CDR3: CASSQVGTGANYGYTF
DNA: TGCGCCAGCAGCCAAGTTGGAACAGGGGCTAACTATGGCTACACCTTC

V: TRBV7-8
size: .
J: TRBJ2-2
D: TRBD2
CDR3: CASSLVRTSGPRNTGELFF
DNA: TGTGCCAGCAGCTTAGTCCGGACTAGCGGGCCCCGCAACACCGGGGAGCTGTTTTTT

V: TRBV5-4
size: .
J: TRBJ2-7
D: TRBD1
CDR3: CASSRSGTAYEQYF
DNA: TGTGCCAGCAGCCGATCCGGGACAGCTTACGAGCAGTACTTC

V: TRBV2
size: once
J: TRBJ1-5
D: .
CDR3: CASRQTEGNQPQHF
DNA: TGTGCCAGCCGCCAGACAGAAGGTAATCAGCCCCAGCATTTT

V: TRBV9
size: .
J: TRBJ2-3
D: .
CDR3: CASSVSQGGLNTQYF
DNA: TGTGCCAGCAGCGTAAGCCAGGGGGGTTTGAATACGCAGTATTTT

V: TRBV28
size: once
J: TRBJ1-5
D: TRBD1
CDR3: CASSPHEGQAYNQPQHF
DNA: TGTGCCAGCAGTCCGCATGAGGGACAGGCGTACAATCAGCCCCAGCATTTT

V: TRBV7-9
size: .
J: TRBJ1-6
D: .
CDR3: CASSDRDRSGSSPLHF
DNA: TGTGCCAGCAGCGACCGCGACAGGTCCGGATCTTCACCCCTCCACTTT

V: TRBV5-1
size: .
J: TRBJ2-3
D: TRBD2
CDR3: CASSSLAGGKADTQYF
DNA: TGCGCCAGCAGCTCTCTAGCGGGGGGAAAGGCAGATACGCAGTATTTT

V: TRBV7-2
size: .
J: TRBJ2-1
D: TRBD2
CDR3: CASSFAGGLAGAPFF
DNA: TGTGCCAGCAGCTTTGCGGGGGGACTAGCGGGAGCGCCGTTCTTC

V: TRBV11-3
size: .
J: TRBJ2-2
D: .
CDR3: CASSLAGTGELFF
DNA: TGTGCCAGCAGCTTAGCGGGGACCGGGGAGCTGTTTTTT

V: TRBV4-3
size: .
J: TRBJ2-2
D: .
CDR3: CASSPRVLGRSGELFF
DNA: TGCGCCAGCAGCCCGAGGGTCCTGGGGAGGTCCGGGGAGCTGTTTTTT

V: TRBV10-3
size: .
J: TRBJ2-5
D: .
CDR3: CAISQGPKETQYF
DNA: TGTGCCATCAGCCAGGGGCCCAAAGAGACCCAGTACTTC

V: TRBV7-9
size: .
J: TRBJ1-1
D: .
CDR3: CGSLGQGPTEAFF
DNA: TGTGGCAGCCTGGGGCAGGGGCCAACTGAAGCTTTCTTT

V: TRBV5-4
size: .
J: TRBJ1-2
D: TRBD1
CDR3: CASNPTGGTNYGYTF
DNA: TGTGCCAGCAACCCGACAGGGGGTACTAACTATGGCTACACCTTC

V: TRBV7-9
size: .
J: TRBJ2-7
D: TRBD2
CDR3: CASSSPAGGYEQYF
DNA: TGTGCCAGCAGCTCCCCAGCGGGAGGGTACGAGCAGTACTTC

V: TRBV4-1
size: .
J: TRBJ2-3
D: TRBD2
CDR3: CASSPRLAGGQHQPTDTQYF
DNA: TGCGCCAGCAGCCCCCGACTAGCGGGGGGCCAACACCAGCCTACAGATACGCAGTATTTT

V: TRBV5-6
size: .
J: TRBJ2-2
D: TRBD2
CDR3: CASSLMLAGNTGELFF
DNA: TGTGCCAGCAGCTTGATGCTAGCGGGGAACACCGGGGAGCTGTTTTTT

V: TRBV19
size: once
J: TRBJ2-2
D: .
CDR3: CASSIATNTGELFF
DNA: TGTGCCAGTAGTATAGCTACGAACACCGGGGAGCTGTTTTTT

V: TRBV4-3
size: .
J: TRBJ1-1
D: .
CDR3: CASSQDQGEAFF
DNA: TGCGCCAGCAGCCAAGATCAGGGTGAAGCTTTCTTT

V: TRBV27
size: .
J: TRBJ2-7
D: .
CDR3: CATTYEQYF
DNA: TGTGCCACCACCTACGAGCAGTACTTC

V: TRBV28
size: .
J: TRBJ1-3
D: .
CDR3: CASSLGGWDTIYF
DNA: TGTGCCAGCAGTTTAGGGGGCTGGGACACCATATATTTT